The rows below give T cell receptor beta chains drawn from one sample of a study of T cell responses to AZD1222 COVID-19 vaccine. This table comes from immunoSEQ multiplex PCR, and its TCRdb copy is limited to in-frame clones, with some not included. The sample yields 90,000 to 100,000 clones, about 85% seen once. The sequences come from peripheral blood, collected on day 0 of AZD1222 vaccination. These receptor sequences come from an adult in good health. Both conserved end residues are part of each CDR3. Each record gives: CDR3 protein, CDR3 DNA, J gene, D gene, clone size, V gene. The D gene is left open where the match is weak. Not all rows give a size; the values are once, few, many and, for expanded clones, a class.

CDR3 protein: CASSSNRAVNTIYF
CDR3 DNA: TGTGCCAGCAGCTCCAACAGGGCGGTAAACACCATATATTTT
J gene: TRBJ1-3
D gene: .
clone size: .
V gene: TRBV11-2

CDR3 protein: CASSVASRESTDTQYF
CDR3 DNA: TGTGCCAGCAGCGTAGCATCCAGGGAGAGCACAGATACGCAGTATTTT
J gene: TRBJ2-3
D gene: .
clone size: .
V gene: TRBV9

CDR3 protein: CASTRGPSTDTQYF
CDR3 DNA: TGTGCCAGCACCCGCGGTCCTAGCACAGATACGCAGTATTTT
J gene: TRBJ2-3
D gene: .
clone size: .
V gene: TRBV2

CDR3 protein: CASSPTSGSPTGELFF
CDR3 DNA: TGTGCCAGCAGCCCGACTAGCGGGAGCCCCACCGGGGAGCTGTTTTTT
J gene: TRBJ2-2
D gene: TRBD2
clone size: .
V gene: TRBV7-3

CDR3 protein: CASSIPGQGSYGYTF
CDR3 DNA: TGTGCCAGCAGCATCCCGGGACAGGGCTCCTATGGCTACACCTTC
J gene: TRBJ1-2
D gene: TRBD1
clone size: once
V gene: TRBV11-1

CDR3 protein: CASRPGQGASYNSPLHF
CDR3 DNA: TGTGCCAGCAGGCCTGGACAGGGGGCTTCCTATAATTCACCCCTCCACTTT
J gene: TRBJ1-6
D gene: TRBD1
clone size: .
V gene: TRBV5-4

CDR3 protein: CASSLIGRALNTEAFF
CDR3 DNA: TGTGCCAGCAGCTTAATTGGCAGGGCCTTGAACACTGAAGCTTTCTTT
J gene: TRBJ1-1
D gene: .
clone size: .
V gene: TRBV7-2

CDR3 protein: CASSLVTGITEAFF
CDR3 DNA: TGTGCCAGCAGCTTAGTGACAGGTATCACTGAAGCTTTCTTT
J gene: TRBJ1-1
D gene: .
clone size: .
V gene: TRBV11-3

CDR3 protein: CASSGGLRETQYF
CDR3 DNA: TGTGCCAGTAGTGGGGGCCTACGGGAGACCCAGTACTTC
J gene: TRBJ2-5
D gene: .
clone size: .
V gene: TRBV19

CDR3 protein: CASRRFSDNSPLHF
CDR3 DNA: TGTGCCAGCAGACGATTTTCCGATAATTCACCCCTCCACTTT
J gene: TRBJ1-6
D gene: .
clone size: few
V gene: TRBV7-2

CDR3 protein: CASSRDRGDLETQYF
CDR3 DNA: TGTGCCAGCAGCAGGGACAGGGGGGACTTGGAGACCCAGTACTTC
J gene: TRBJ2-5
D gene: TRBD1
clone size: once
V gene: TRBV5-1

CDR3 protein: CASSKGIGREASNEQFF
CDR3 DNA: TGTGCCAGCAGCAAAGGGATAGGGCGGGAGGCCTCGAATGAGCAGTTCTTC
J gene: TRBJ2-1
D gene: .
clone size: .
V gene: TRBV21-1

CDR3 protein: CASSSGLRTGETEAFF
CDR3 DNA: TGTGCCAGCAGCTCCGGACTCCGAACGGGTGAAACTGAAGCTTTCTTT
J gene: TRBJ1-1
D gene: .
clone size: once
V gene: TRBV6-2/TRBV6-3

CDR3 protein: CASSHRTGEAYGYTF
CDR3 DNA: TGTGCCAGCAGCCACCGTACAGGGGAGGCCTATGGCTACACCTTC
J gene: TRBJ1-2
D gene: TRBD1
clone size: .
V gene: TRBV7-2

CDR3 protein: CASSGQWETDQPQHF
CDR3 DNA: TGTGCCAGCAGCGGACAGTGGGAGACTGATCAGCCCCAGCATTTT
J gene: TRBJ1-5
D gene: .
clone size: .
V gene: TRBV6-2/TRBV6-3

CDR3 protein: CASSSTVANEKLFF
CDR3 DNA: TGTGCCAGCAGCTCTACGGTAGCTAATGAAAAACTGTTTTTT
J gene: TRBJ1-4
D gene: .
clone size: .
V gene: TRBV5-4

CDR3 protein: CASSPPTGGYTF
CDR3 DNA: TGTGCCAGCAGTCCTCCCACGGGTGGCTACACCTTC
J gene: TRBJ1-2
D gene: .
clone size: .
V gene: TRBV27

CDR3 protein: CASSIDPRATRNPNYGYTF
CDR3 DNA: TGTGCCAGTAGTATAGATCCGCGGGCCACAAGAAACCCTAACTATGGCTACACCTTC
J gene: TRBJ1-2
D gene: .
clone size: .
V gene: TRBV19

CDR3 protein: CASSDRGGTEAFF
CDR3 DNA: TGTGCCAGCAGTGACAGGGGGGGCACTGAAGCTTTCTTT
J gene: TRBJ1-1
D gene: TRBD1
clone size: .
V gene: TRBV2

CDR3 protein: CASRWDRLRRFYTEAFF
CDR3 DNA: TGTGCCAGCAGGTGGGACAGGCTAAGGCGGTTTTACACTGAAGCTTTCTTT
J gene: TRBJ1-1
D gene: TRBD1
clone size: .
V gene: TRBV6-4

CDR3 protein: CASSPQTLQETQYF
CDR3 DNA: TGTGCCAGCAGCCCCCAGACCCTACAAGAGACCCAGTACTTC
J gene: TRBJ2-5
D gene: .
clone size: .
V gene: TRBV7-9

CDR3 protein: CASRGEYNSPLHF
CDR3 DNA: TGTGCCAGTCGGGGCGAGTATAATTCACCCCTCCACTTT
J gene: TRBJ1-6
D gene: .
clone size: .
V gene: TRBV27

CDR3 protein: CAWSRGSYNEQFF
CDR3 DNA: TGTGCCTGGAGCAGGGGCTCCTACAATGAGCAGTTCTTC
J gene: TRBJ2-1
D gene: .
clone size: .
V gene: TRBV30

CDR3 protein: CASSRLGGQGNTEAFF
CDR3 DNA: TGTGCCAGCTCACGTCTTGGGGGACAGGGGAACACTGAAGCTTTCTTT
J gene: TRBJ1-1
D gene: TRBD1
clone size: .
V gene: TRBV18

CDR3 protein: CASSEVGSGSGPQYF
CDR3 DNA: TGTGCCAGCAGTGAAGTCGGTAGCGGGAGCGGGCCGCAGTATTTT
J gene: TRBJ2-3
D gene: TRBD2
clone size: .
V gene: TRBV6-1

CDR3 protein: CASSMSGANVLTF
CDR3 DNA: TGTGCCAGCAGTATGTCTGGGGCCAACGTCCTGACTTTC
J gene: TRBJ2-6
D gene: .
clone size: .
V gene: TRBV12-3/TRBV12-4

CDR3 protein: CASSRYIGSPLHF
CDR3 DNA: TGCGCCAGCAGCCGGTATATAGGCTCACCCCTCCACTTT
J gene: TRBJ1-6
D gene: .
clone size: .
V gene: TRBV4-3

CDR3 protein: CASTEQVRDYNEQFF
CDR3 DNA: TGTGCCAGTACCGAACAGGTGCGGGACTACAATGAGCAGTTCTTC
J gene: TRBJ2-1
D gene: .
clone size: .
V gene: TRBV19

CDR3 protein: CASSYFGRGETQYF
CDR3 DNA: TGTGCCAGCAGTTACTTCGGCAGGGGGGAGACCCAGTACTTC
J gene: TRBJ2-5
D gene: TRBD1
clone size: .
V gene: TRBV6-2/TRBV6-3

CDR3 protein: CASLERGNTEAFF
CDR3 DNA: TGTGCCAGTTTGGAGAGGGGGAACACTGAAGCTTTCTTT
J gene: TRBJ1-1
D gene: .
clone size: .
V gene: TRBV19

CDR3 protein: CASSPGSGGLSSYEQYF
CDR3 DNA: TGCGCCAGCAGCCCGGGGTCCGGGGGCCTAAGCTCCTACGAGCAGTACTTC
J gene: TRBJ2-7
D gene: .
clone size: .
V gene: TRBV5-1

CDR3 protein: CASSELLAMGEQYF
CDR3 DNA: TGCGCCAGCAGTGAGTTACTAGCGATGGGCGAGCAGTACTTC
J gene: TRBJ2-7
D gene: TRBD2
clone size: .
V gene: TRBV10-2

CDR3 protein: CASRPSGGSTDTQYF
CDR3 DNA: TGTGCCAGCAGACCCAGCGGGGGGTCCACAGATACGCAGTATTTT
J gene: TRBJ2-3
D gene: TRBD2
clone size: .
V gene: TRBV9

CDR3 protein: CASSLKNRGQGAGFTEAFF
CDR3 DNA: TGTGCCAGCAGTCTCAAAAATCGGGGACAGGGGGCTGGGTTCACTGAAGCTTTCTTT
J gene: TRBJ1-1
D gene: TRBD1
clone size: .
V gene: TRBV7-8

CDR3 protein: CASSQGLLRAKNIQYF
CDR3 DNA: TGTGCCAGCAGCCAGGGACTGCTTAGGGCCAAAAACATTCAGTACTTC
J gene: TRBJ2-4
D gene: .
clone size: .
V gene: TRBV6-6

CDR3 protein: CATGGDDYGYTF
CDR3 DNA: TGTGCCACCGGAGGGGATGACTATGGCTACACCTTC
J gene: TRBJ1-2
D gene: .
clone size: once
V gene: TRBV24-1

CDR3 protein: CASSLGPIYGYTF
CDR3 DNA: TGTGCCAGCAGCTTGGGACCTATCTATGGCTACACCTTC
J gene: TRBJ1-2
D gene: .
clone size: few
V gene: TRBV5-8

CDR3 protein: CASSARDRGRVWGNF
CDR3 DNA: TGTGCCAGCAGCGCCCGGGACAGGGGGCGCGTGTGGGGGAACTTC
J gene: TRBJ2-7
D gene: TRBD1
clone size: .
V gene: TRBV13

CDR3 protein: CASSYALWSGNTIYF
CDR3 DNA: TGTGCCAGCAGTTACGCACTCTGGTCTGGAAACACCATATATTTT
J gene: TRBJ1-3
D gene: .
clone size: .
V gene: TRBV6-2/TRBV6-3

CDR3 protein: CASSIGTANTEAFF
CDR3 DNA: TGTGCCAGTAGTATAGGGACGGCGAACACTGAAGCTTTCTTT
J gene: TRBJ1-1
D gene: .
clone size: .
V gene: TRBV19

CDR3 protein: CASSVGESLLGNTIYF
CDR3 DNA: TGTGCCAGCAGCGTAGGGGAGTCGTTGTTGGGAAACACCATATATTTT
J gene: TRBJ1-3
D gene: .
clone size: .
V gene: TRBV9

CDR3 protein: CASSSRQGNSYEQYF
CDR3 DNA: TGTGCCAGCAGCTCCCGACAGGGAAATTCCTACGAGCAGTACTTC
J gene: TRBJ2-7
D gene: TRBD1
clone size: .
V gene: TRBV5-8

CDR3 protein: CARTPDGRALGEQFF
CDR3 DNA: TGTGCCAGAACCCCTGACGGGAGGGCCCTCGGTGAGCAGTTCTTC
J gene: TRBJ2-1
D gene: TRBD2
clone size: .
V gene: TRBV5-3

CDR3 protein: CASSLLDRRSGNTIYF
CDR3 DNA: TGTGCCAGCAGCCTCCTAGACAGGCGCTCTGGAAACACCATATATTTT
J gene: TRBJ1-3
D gene: .
clone size: .
V gene: TRBV9

CDR3 protein: CATHPKETNGYTF
CDR3 DNA: TGTGCCACCCACCCCAAAGAAACCAATGGCTACACCTTC
J gene: TRBJ1-2
D gene: .
clone size: .
V gene: TRBV19

CDR3 protein: CASSQEGSVQETQYF
CDR3 DNA: TGTGCCAGCAGCCAAGAGGGGAGTGTTCAAGAGACCCAGTACTTC
J gene: TRBJ2-5
D gene: .
clone size: .
V gene: TRBV4-2

CDR3 protein: CSVVSGSFSYEQYF
CDR3 DNA: TGCAGCGTCGTTTCCGGGAGCTTCTCCTACGAGCAGTACTTC
J gene: TRBJ2-7
D gene: .
clone size: .
V gene: TRBV29-1

CDR3 protein: CASSYTDRGLTEAFF
CDR3 DNA: TGTGCCAGCAGTTACACTGACAGGGGGCTCACTGAAGCTTTCTTT
J gene: TRBJ1-1
D gene: TRBD1
clone size: .
V gene: TRBV6-5

CDR3 protein: CASSSPSTSGKQFF
CDR3 DNA: TGTGCCAGCAGTTCCCCGTCGACTAGTGGGAAGCAGTTCTTC
J gene: TRBJ2-1
D gene: .
clone size: .
V gene: TRBV6-5